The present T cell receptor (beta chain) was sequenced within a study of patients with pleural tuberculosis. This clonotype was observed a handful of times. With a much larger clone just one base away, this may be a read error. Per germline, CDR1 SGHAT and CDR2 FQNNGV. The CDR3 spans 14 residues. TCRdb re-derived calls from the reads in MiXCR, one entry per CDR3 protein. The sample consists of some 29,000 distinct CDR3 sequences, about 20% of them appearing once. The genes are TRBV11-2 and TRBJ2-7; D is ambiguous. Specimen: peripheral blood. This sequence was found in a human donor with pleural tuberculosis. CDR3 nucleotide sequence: TGTGCCAGCAGCTTAGCCGGCCAGACTTACGAGCAGCACTTC. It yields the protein CASSLAGQTYEQHF.